Listed below are T cell receptor beta chains from one sample, sequenced in a study of breast tumors, draining lymph nodes, adjacent tissues. TCRdb re-called the multiplex PCR reads with MiXCR, one entry per CDR3 protein. The sample consists of roughly 70,000 distinct CDR3 sequences, less than 50% of them appearing once. The sequenced material came from breast tumor tissue. The receptors shown here come from a female donor with breast cancer. Some clones in this sample may be carry-over from other donors' samples. The CDR3 runs from the conserved cysteine through the conserved F or W. D genes are given only for firm matches. Only some rows state a clone size, as once, few, many or a class for expanded clones.

CASSPGLAGSYGQYF,TGTGCCAGCAGCCCAGGACTAGCGGGCTCCTACGGGCAGTACTTC,NA,TRBV3-1,TRBD2,TRBJ2-7
CAIMGPENYGYTF,TGTGCCATCATGGGGCCGGAGAACTATGGCTACACCTTC,many,TRBV10-3,NA,TRBJ1-2
CASSPNPYEQYF,TGTGCCAGTAGTCCTAACCCCTACGAGCAGTACTTC,many,TRBV19,NA,TRBJ2-7
CATSAGIRTDTQYF,TGTGCCACCAGTGCCGGGATTAGAACAGATACGCAGTATTTT,NA,TRBV24-1,NA,TRBJ2-3
CASSLGIIQTDTQYF,TGTGCCAGCAGCTTAGGTATAATTCAGACAGATACGCAGTATTTT,many,TRBV11-2,NA,TRBJ2-3
CASSPPSQGSNTEKLFF,TGTGCCAGCTCACCACCATCACAGGGGAGCAACACTGAAAAACTGTTTTTT,NA,TRBV18,TRBD1,TRBJ1-4
CASSARTSGNTGELFF,TGTGCCAGCAGCGCGAGGACTAGCGGCAACACCGGGGAGCTGTTTTTT,many,TRBV7-8,TRBD2,TRBJ2-2
CASSLGAANEKLFF,TGTGCCAGCAGCTTGGGAGCAGCTAATGAAAAACTGTTTTTT,many,TRBV7-9,NA,TRBJ1-4
CASSGGFEQYF,TGTGCCAGCAGTGGGGGATTCGAGCAGTACTTC,many,TRBV25-1,NA,TRBJ2-7
CASIRGNTDTQYF,TGTGCCAGCATTCGGGGGAACACAGATACGCAGTATTTT,medium-sized,TRBV6-6,NA,TRBJ2-3
CATSIGVNYGYTF,TGTGCCACCAGTATCGGGGTAAACTATGGCTACACCTTC,NA,TRBV13,NA,TRBJ1-2
CASSLGTGGAEKLFF,TGTGCCAGCTCACTAGGGACAGGGGGTGCCGAAAAACTGTTTTTT,NA,TRBV18,TRBD1,TRBJ1-4
CASSVGLGGPNTEAFF,TGTGCCAGCAGCGTAGGCTTAGGGGGCCCGAACACTGAAGCTTTCTTT,few,TRBV9,TRBD1,TRBJ1-1
CASSIDAASAGTSSYNEQFF,TGTGCCAGTAGTATAGATGCGGCTAGCGCCGGGACGAGCTCCTACAATGAGCAGTTCTTC,once,TRBV19,NA,TRBJ2-1
CASSLSVERLGGYTF,TGCGCCAGCAGCTTGTCTGTCGAGAGGTTGGGAGGCTACACCTTC,many,TRBV5-1,NA,TRBJ1-2
CASSVAVDRGGFGYTF,TGTGCCAGCAGCGTAGCGGTGGACAGGGGTGGATTTGGCTACACCTTC,many,TRBV9,TRBD1,TRBJ1-2
CASSPGQRQPQHF,TGTGCCAGTAGTCCGGGGCAAAGGCAGCCCCAGCATTTT,many,TRBV19,NA,TRBJ1-5
CASCRDTQETQYF,TGTGCCAGTTGTAGGGATACCCAAGAGACCCAGTACTTC,many,TRBV12-3/TRBV12-4,NA,TRBJ2-5
CASSSGSADTQYF,TGTGCCAGCAGTTCCGGGAGCGCAGATACGCAGTATTTT,many,TRBV7-3,NA,TRBJ2-3
CAISNSTTTYNSPLHF,TGTGCCATCAGCAATTCCACCACTACGTATAATTCACCCCTCCACTTT,NA,TRBV10-3,NA,TRBJ1-6
CASSFPLLAGDPDTQYF,TGTGCCAGCAGTTTCCCCCTACTAGCGGGAGACCCAGATACGCAGTATTTT,once,TRBV7-9,TRBD2,TRBJ2-3
CASSLSTSNLYGYTF,TGTGCCAGCAGCTTGTCTACCTCTAATCTCTATGGCTACACCTTC,NA,TRBV5-4,NA,TRBJ1-2
CASSVRGLRGTQSF,TGTGCCAGCAGCGTCAGGGGGCTCAGGGGGACCCAGTCCTTC,NA,TRBV9,TRBD1,TRBJ2-5
CSALLGALTNEKLFF,TGCAGTGCCCTACTCGGGGCCTTAACTAATGAAAAACTGTTTTTT,NA,TRBV20-1,NA,TRBJ1-4
CSANNRDYEQYF,TGCAGTGCCAACAACCGGGACTACGAGCAGTACTTC,NA,TRBV20-1,NA,TRBJ2-7
CASSMDRGYTEAFF,TGTGCCAGTAGTATGGACAGGGGGTACACTGAAGCTTTCTTT,once,TRBV19,TRBD1,TRBJ1-1
CASSPGLAGEGSEQETQYF,TGTGCCAGCAGCCCTGGCCTAGCGGGGGAAGGAAGTGAGCAAGAGACCCAGTACTTC,NA,TRBV11-2,TRBD2,TRBJ2-5
CASSPDGSAYNEQFF,TGTGCCAGCAGCCCCGACGGGAGTGCCTACAATGAGCAGTTCTTC,NA,TRBV5-6,NA,TRBJ2-1
CASSVLTGDGANVLTF,TGTGCCAGCAGCGTCCTAACAGGGGACGGGGCCAACGTCCTGACTTTC,many,TRBV5-6,TRBD1,TRBJ2-6
CASSFSRGLHGDTQYF,TGTGCCAGCAGTTTCTCCCGGGGGCTTCATGGAGATACGCAGTATTTT,many,TRBV12-3/TRBV12-4,NA,TRBJ2-3
CASYAGQPQETQYF,TGTGCTAGCTACGCGGGACAGCCTCAAGAGACCCAGTACTTC,NA,TRBV9,NA,TRBJ2-5
CASSQMTGEKLFF,TGTGCCAGCAGCCAAATGACCGGGGAAAAACTGTTTTTT,many,TRBV3-1,NA,TRBJ1-4
CASSARLGDTQYF,TGTGCCAGCAGTGCCCGACTCGGAGATACGCAGTATTTT,many,TRBV6-2/TRBV6-3,NA,TRBJ2-3
CASSFQGAVYEQYF,TGTGCCAGCAGCTTCCAGGGGGCGGTCTACGAGCAGTACTTC,many,TRBV5-8,TRBD1,TRBJ2-7
CASSLLAGWGTYEQYF,TGTGCCAGCAGCTTATTGGCGGGATGGGGCACCTACGAGCAGTACTTC,many,TRBV7-9,NA,TRBJ2-7
CASSVGHSSPDTQYF,TGTGCCAGCAGTGTGGGACACTCTAGCCCAGATACGCAGTATTTT,many,TRBV6-1,NA,TRBJ2-3
CASSLNRASNQPQHF,TGTGCCAGCAGTTTAAACAGGGCGAGCAATCAGCCCCAGCATTTT,many,TRBV27,NA,TRBJ1-5
CASSPGDVGSNEQYF,TGTGCCAGCAGCCCGGGGGACGTCGGTAGCAACGAGCAGTACTTC,many,TRBV5-8,NA,TRBJ2-7
CSVAQAGANVLTF,TGCAGCGTTGCACAGGCTGGGGCCAACGTCCTGACTTTC,many,TRBV29-1,NA,TRBJ2-6
CSVGDRSYEQYF,TGCAGCGTTGGGGACAGATCCTACGAGCAGTACTTC,NA,TRBV29-1,TRBD1,TRBJ2-7
CASSLRGRANYGYTF,TGTGCCAGCAGTTTACGGGGGCGAGCTAACTATGGCTACACCTTC,many,TRBV12-3/TRBV12-4,NA,TRBJ1-2